Below, 5 T cell receptor beta chains from the same sample are listed, as sequenced in a study of shared clonotypes between healthy human individuals (dated by TCRdb to the early 2020s). Receptor libraries were prepared by the immunoSEQ multiplex PCR assay. TCRdb carries this immuneACCESS record with in-frame sequences only. Its versions omit some clonotypes, under half of them owing to an unresolved V gene in the studies checked, with the rest unexplained. Present in this sample are roughly 2.2 million clones, 85% to 95% of which were seen just once. Roughly 0.34% of the sample is in the top ten clones. Input material: naive CD4+ T cells from PBMCs. The cell subset or site label here, explained by the study, means: CD45RA+ positively selected. These receptors originate from a man aged 18-30 years in good health. Some clones in this sample may be carry-over from other donors' samples.

The V gene is TRBV6-1, the J gene TRBJ1-2; D ambiguous. Germline V gives CDR1 MNHNS, CDR2 SASEGT. CDR3 length: 13 amino acids. Trimming took off 1 base at V and 5 bases at J, with 8 bases between the two ends. Here the CDR3 DNA reads TGTGCCAGCAGTGAAGGCGGCAGGTATGGCTACACCTTC. It is translated as CASSEGGRYGYTF.

The genes are TRBV18 and TRBJ1-2; TRBD1 matches at 7 bases. Germline CDR1 KGHSH, CDR2 LQKENI. The CDR3 contains 14 residues. With 2 bases clipped from V and 4 bases from J, the junction kept 4 bases outside the gene matches. DNA for the CDR3: TGTGCCAGCTCACCAGGACAGGACCTCTATGGCTACACCTTC. Residues: CASSPGQDLYGYTF.

The chain joins TRBV5-1 to TRBJ2-2; 10 nucleotides align to TRBD2. CDR3 length: 17 amino acids. In germline, CDR1 is SGHRS, CDR2 YFSETQ. V was clipped by 0 bases and J by 1 base; unmatched bases: 3. The CDR3 DNA is TGCGCCAGCAGCTTGGGGGCTAGCGGGAGGAACACCGGGGAGCTGTTTTTT. As protein: CASSLGASGRNTGELFF.

The CDR3 sequence: CASNPSQSGYNEQFF. The CDR3 DNA follows: TGCGCCAGCAATCCTTCGCAGAGCGGATACAATGAGCAGTTCTTC. The gene calls are TRBV5-1 and TRBJ2-1; possibly TRBD2 for D (5 bases). The germline CDR1 and CDR2 sequences are SGHRS and YFSETQ. Trimming pared 6 bases from V and 4 bases from J, leaving 17 bases between. The CDR3 spans 15 residues.

V and J are TRBV10-3 and TRBJ2-1; 11 positions agree with TRBD2. The junction had 4 bases not matched to a gene; V was cut back by 3 bases and J by 6 bases. This CDR3 has 15 amino acids. The germline V gene has CDR1 ENHRY and CDR2 SYGVKD. CDR3 sequence (DNA): TGTGCCATCAGTGAAATAACTAGCGGGAGCAATGAGCAGTTCTTC. It codes for CAISEITSGSNEQFF.